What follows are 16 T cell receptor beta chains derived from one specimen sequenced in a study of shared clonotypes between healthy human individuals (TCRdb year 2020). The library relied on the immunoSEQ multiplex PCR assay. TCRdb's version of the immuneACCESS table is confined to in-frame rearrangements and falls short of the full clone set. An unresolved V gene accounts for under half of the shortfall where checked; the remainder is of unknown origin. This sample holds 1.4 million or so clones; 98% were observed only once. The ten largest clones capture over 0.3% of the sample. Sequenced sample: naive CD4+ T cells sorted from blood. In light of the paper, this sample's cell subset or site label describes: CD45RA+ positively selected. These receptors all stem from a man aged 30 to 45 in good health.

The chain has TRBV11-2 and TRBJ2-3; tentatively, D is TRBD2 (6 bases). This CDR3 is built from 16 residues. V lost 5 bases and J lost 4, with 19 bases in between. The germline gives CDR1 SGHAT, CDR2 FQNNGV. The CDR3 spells CASSPRLGGAPDTQYF. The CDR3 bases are TGTGCCAGCAGCCCTCGGCTTGGCGGGGCCCCAGATACGCAGTATTTT.

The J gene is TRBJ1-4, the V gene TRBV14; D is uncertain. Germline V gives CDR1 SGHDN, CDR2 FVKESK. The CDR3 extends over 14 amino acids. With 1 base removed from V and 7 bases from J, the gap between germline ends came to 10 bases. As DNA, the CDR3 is TGTGCCAGCAGCCAAGCGTCGGGTTTTGAAAAACTGTTTTTT. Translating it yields CASSQASGFEKLFF.

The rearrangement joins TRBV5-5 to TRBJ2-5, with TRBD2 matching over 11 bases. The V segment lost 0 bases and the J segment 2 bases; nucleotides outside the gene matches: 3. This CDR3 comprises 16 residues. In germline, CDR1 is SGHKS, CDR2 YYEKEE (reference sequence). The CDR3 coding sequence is TGTGCCAGCAGCTTGGCCAGGACTAGCGGGCAAGAGACCCAGTACTTC. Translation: CASSLARTSGQETQYF.

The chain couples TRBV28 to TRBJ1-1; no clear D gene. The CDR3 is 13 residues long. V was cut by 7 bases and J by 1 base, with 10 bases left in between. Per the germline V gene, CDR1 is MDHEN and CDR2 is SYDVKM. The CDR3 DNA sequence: TGTGCCAGCATCCCCGGTACGAACACTGAAGCTTTCTTT. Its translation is CASIPGTNTEAFF.

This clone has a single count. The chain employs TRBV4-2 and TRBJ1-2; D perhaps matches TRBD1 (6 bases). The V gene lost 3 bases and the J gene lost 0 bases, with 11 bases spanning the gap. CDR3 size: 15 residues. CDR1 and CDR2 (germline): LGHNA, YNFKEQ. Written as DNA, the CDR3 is TGTGCCAGCAGCCAGAGGACAGACTCTAACTATGGCTACACCTTC. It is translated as CASSQRTDSNYGYTF.

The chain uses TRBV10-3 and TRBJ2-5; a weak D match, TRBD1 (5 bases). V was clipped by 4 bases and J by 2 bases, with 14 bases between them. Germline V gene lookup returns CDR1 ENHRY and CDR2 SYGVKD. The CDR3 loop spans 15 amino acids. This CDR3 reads CAISVRAQVQETQYF. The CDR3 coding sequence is TGTGCCATCAGTGTCCGGGCACAGGTTCAAGAGACCCAGTACTTC.

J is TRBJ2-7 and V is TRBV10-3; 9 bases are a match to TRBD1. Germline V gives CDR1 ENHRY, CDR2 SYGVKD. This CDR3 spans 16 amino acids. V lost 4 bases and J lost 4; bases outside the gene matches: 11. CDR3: CAISVVSGTGMYEQYF. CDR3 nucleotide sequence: TGTGCCATCAGTGTAGTCTCCGGGACAGGGATGTACGAGCAGTACTTC.

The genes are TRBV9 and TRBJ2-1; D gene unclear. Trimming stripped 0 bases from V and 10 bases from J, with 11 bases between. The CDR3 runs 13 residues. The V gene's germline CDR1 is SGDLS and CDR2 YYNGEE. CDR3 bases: TGTGCCAGCAGCGTAGCTTCTGTTGGGGAGCAGTTCTTC. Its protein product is CASSVASVGEQFF. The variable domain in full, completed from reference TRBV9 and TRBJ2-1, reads DSGVTQTPKHLITATGQRVTLRCSPRSGDLSVYWYQQSLDQGLQFLIQYYNGEERAKGNILERFSAQQFPDLHSELNLSSLELGDSALYFCASSVASVGEQFFGPGTRLTVL.

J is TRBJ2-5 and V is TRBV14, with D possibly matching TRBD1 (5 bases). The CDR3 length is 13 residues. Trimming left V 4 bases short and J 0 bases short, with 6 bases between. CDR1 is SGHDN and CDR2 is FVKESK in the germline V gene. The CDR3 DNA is TGTGCCAGCAGCCGACAGTACCAAGAGACCCAGTACTTC. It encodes CASSRQYQETQYF.

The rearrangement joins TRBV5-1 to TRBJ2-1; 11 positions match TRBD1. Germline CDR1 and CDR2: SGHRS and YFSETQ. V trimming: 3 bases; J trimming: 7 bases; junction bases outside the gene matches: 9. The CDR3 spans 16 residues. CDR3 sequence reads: CASSSLGTGGLNEQFF. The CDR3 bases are TGCGCCAGCAGCTCCCTTGGGACAGGGGGATTGAATGAGCAGTTCTTC.

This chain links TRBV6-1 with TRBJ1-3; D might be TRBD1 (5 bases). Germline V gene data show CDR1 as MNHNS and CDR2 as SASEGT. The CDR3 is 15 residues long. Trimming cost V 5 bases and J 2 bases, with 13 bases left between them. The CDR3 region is CASSSGTWAGNTIYF. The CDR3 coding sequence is TGTGCCAGCAGTTCTGGGACCTGGGCTGGAAACACCATATATTTT.

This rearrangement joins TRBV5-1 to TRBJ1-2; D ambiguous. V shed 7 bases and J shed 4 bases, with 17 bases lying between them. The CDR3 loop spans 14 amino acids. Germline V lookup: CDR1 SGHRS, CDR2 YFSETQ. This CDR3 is CASSPGERRYGYTF. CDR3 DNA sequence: TGCGCCAGCTCTCCCGGAGAGAGACGCTATGGCTACACCTTC.

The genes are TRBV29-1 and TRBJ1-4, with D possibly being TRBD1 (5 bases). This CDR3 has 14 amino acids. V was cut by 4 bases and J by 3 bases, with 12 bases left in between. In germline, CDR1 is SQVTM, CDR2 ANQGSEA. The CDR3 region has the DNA TGCAGCGTTGGCCATGGGGCCCCTAATGAAAAACTGTTTTTT. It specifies CSVGHGAPNEKLFF. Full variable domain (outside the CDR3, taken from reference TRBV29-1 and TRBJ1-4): SAVISQKPSRDICQRGTSLTIQCQVDSQVTMMFWYRQQPGQSLTLIATANQGSEATYESGFVIDKFPISRPNLTFSTLTVSNMSPEDSSIYLCSVGHGAPNEKLFFGSGTQLSVL.

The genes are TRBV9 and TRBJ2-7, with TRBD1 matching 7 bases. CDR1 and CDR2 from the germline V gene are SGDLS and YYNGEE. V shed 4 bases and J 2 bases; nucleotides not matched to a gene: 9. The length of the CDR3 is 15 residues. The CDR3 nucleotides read TGTGCCAGCAGCCCCCGACAGGGAACGCCCTACGAGCAGTACTTC. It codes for CASSPRQGTPYEQYF.

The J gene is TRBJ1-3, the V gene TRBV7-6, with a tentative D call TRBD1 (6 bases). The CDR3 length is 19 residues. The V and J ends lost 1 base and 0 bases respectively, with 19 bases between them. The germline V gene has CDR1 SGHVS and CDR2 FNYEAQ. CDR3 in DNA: TGTGCCAGCAGCTTAGTTCCCCAGCTAGGGGGGGACTCTGGAAACACCATATATTTT. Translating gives CASSLVPQLGGDSGNTIYF.

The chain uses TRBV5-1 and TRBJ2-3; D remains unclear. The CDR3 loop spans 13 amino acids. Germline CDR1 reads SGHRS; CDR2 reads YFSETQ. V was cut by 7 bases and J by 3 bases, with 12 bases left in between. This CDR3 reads CASFGVDTDTQYF. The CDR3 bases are TGCGCCAGCTTCGGTGTCGATACAGATACGCAGTATTTT.